This TCR beta chain was captured by sequencing in a study of blood T cell repertoires in COVID-19. CDR3 size: 12 residues. Germline assignment: CDR1 GTSNPN and CDR2 SVGIG (reference sequence). J lost 7 bases, V lost 1 base, and 2 bases had no gene match. This clone showed up just a few times. Assay: immunoSEQ multiplex PCR; the TCRdb copy retains only in-frame clones and omits some. The sample has nearly 200,000 clones, just under 85% seen once. The TCR sequence derives from a woman between 65 and 79 years old with active or convalescent COVID-19. The rearrangement joins TRBV30 to TRBJ1-2, with 8 bases that match TRBD1. Input material: peripheral blood. The CDR3 reads CAWSAGGGGYTF. The DNA for the CDR3 is TGTGCCTGGAGTGCAGGGGGCGGTGGCTACACCTTC.